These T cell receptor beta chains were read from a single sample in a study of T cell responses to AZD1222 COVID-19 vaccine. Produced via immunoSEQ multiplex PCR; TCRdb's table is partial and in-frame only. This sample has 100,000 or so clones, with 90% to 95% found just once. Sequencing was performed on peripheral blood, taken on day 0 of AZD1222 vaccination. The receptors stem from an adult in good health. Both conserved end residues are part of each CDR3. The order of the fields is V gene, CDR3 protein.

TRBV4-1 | CASSPSTHLNTGELFF
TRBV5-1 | CASSLRWELFF
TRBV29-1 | CSVFPGQGAFF
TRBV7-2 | CASSFSRGSYGYTF
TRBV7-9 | CASSSGTGRLDGYTF
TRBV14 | CASGLAGGSEQFF
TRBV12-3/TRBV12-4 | CASSPDRGETQYF
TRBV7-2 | CASSPQGPYQPQHF
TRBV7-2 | CASSHQTGIGDTQYF
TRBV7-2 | CASSLSGAQETQYF
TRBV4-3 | CASSQARQGFGNTIYF
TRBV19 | CASIGESYNEQFF
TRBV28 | CASSLIQGFYNSPLHF
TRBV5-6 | CASSYKGRPLHF
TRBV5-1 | CASSLQSEETQYF
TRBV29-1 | CSVGQGLSYGYTF
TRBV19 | CASSAGQGFYEQYF
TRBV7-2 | CASSFTQGLDEQYF
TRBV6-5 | CASRRQGNQPQHF
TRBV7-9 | CASSLRQYTDTQYF
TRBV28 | CASSPWTGQGQYF
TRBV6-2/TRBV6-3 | CASSELKGANYGYTF
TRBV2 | CASTPGTKETQYF
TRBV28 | CASSLSGTGTGGMNTEAFF
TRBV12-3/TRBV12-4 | CASSSGTAYGYTF
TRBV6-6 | CASSYSTGQGLGGYTF
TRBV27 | CASSDPGGFGTEAFF
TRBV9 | CASSVAGDSSAGFGTQYF
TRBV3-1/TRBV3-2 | CASSQETGTGRTEQYF
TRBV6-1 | CASSEGSLFGGADYGYTF